This note documents a single TCR beta chain sequence. The CDR3 is 16 amino acids. The germline CDR1 and CDR2 sequences are MGHRA and YSYEKL. V dropped 3 bases and J dropped 4 bases, with 19 bases sitting between them. The data belong to a study of PD-1 blockade in classical Hodgkin lymphoma. Following autologous stem cell transplantation, relapse occurred in every patient, and exposure to brentuximab vedotin varied. This table comes from immunoSEQ multiplex PCR, and its TCRdb copy is limited to in-frame clones, with some not included. The data contain thousands of clones, about 77% of them singletons.

The clonotype originates from a human donor with classical Hodgkin lymphoma. Specimen: peripheral blood mononuclear cells (PBMCs), collected before the second cycle of nivolumab. V gene TRBV4-1 combines with J gene TRBJ2-7, with D perhaps TRBD1 (7 bases). CDR3 nucleotide sequence: TGCGCCAGCAGCCAGAATCCAGGGGGGCCCCCTTACGAGCAGTACTTC. It translates to CASSQNPGGPPYEQYF.